The 2 T cell receptor beta chains presented below share a single source sample, sequenced in a study of T cell responses to AZD1222 COVID-19 vaccine (dated by TCRdb to the early 2020s). Receptors were amplified or captured by the immunoSEQ multiplex PCR assay. TCRdb took over this immuneACCESS table, retaining in-frame rearrangements with V and J assigned. Such tables are incomplete; in checked studies, under half of the missing clones stem from an unresolved V gene, and the remainder is unexplained. Present in this sample are some 48,000 clones, about 86% of which were seen just once. 6% to 7% of the sample rests with the top ten. The time point label corresponds to: about 28 days (+/-7) after the second vaccine dose. The specimen was peripheral blood, collected 28 days after the second AZD1222 dose. All receptors derive from an adult who received the AZD1222 COVID-19 vaccine.

The chain couples TRBV9 to TRBJ2-3; TRBD2 agrees at 7 bases. From germline, CDR1 is SGDLS and CDR2 YYNGEE. V shed 5 bases, J shed 4 bases, and the junction held 4 bases outside the gene matches. The CDR3 has 13 residues. The CDR3 DNA reads TGTGCCAGCAGGTCGGGAGGCTCAGATACGCAGTATTTT. Translated, it gives CASRSGGSDTQYF.

The chain links TRBV7-9 to TRBJ2-7, with D hard to call. Trimming removed 3 bases at V and 4 bases at J, with 10 bases between. This CDR3 is 13 amino acids long. Germline V gene sequence: CDR1 SEHNR, CDR2 FQNEAQ (reference sequence). The CDR3 DNA reads TGTGCCAGCAGCTTCCTGGTTCCTTACGAGCAGTACTTC. The encoded protein is CASSFLVPYEQYF. Together with reference TRBV7-9 and TRBJ2-7, the CDR3 gives the full variable domain: DTGVSQNPRHKITKRGQNVTFRCDPISEHNRLYWYRQTLGQGPEFLTYFQNEAQLEKSRLLSDRFSAERPKGSFSTLEIQRTEQGDSAMYLCASSFLVPYEQYFGPGTRLTVT.